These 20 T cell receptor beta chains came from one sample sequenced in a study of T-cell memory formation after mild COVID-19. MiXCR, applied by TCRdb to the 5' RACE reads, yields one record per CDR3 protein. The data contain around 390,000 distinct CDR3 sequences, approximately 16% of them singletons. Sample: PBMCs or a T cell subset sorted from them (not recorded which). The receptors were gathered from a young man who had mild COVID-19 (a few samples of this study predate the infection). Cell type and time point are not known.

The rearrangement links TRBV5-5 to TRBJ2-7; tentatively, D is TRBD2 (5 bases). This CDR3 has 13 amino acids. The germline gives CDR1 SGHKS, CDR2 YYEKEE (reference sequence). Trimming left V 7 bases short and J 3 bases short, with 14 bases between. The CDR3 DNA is TGTGCCAGCCATTATGAGGAGGACTACGAGCAGTACGTC. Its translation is CASHYEEDYEQYV.

In DNA form, the CDR3 reads TGTGCCATTACCGAACGAGGCAGCGGGGGAGGAGAGACCCAGTACTTC. As protein: CAITERGSGGGETQYF. The V gene is TRBV19, the J gene TRBJ2-5; TRBD2 agrees at 8 bases. V lost 10 bases and J lost 4; bases outside the gene matches: 17. This CDR3 region has 16 residues. The germline V gene encodes CDR1 LNHDA and CDR2 SQIVND (reference sequence).

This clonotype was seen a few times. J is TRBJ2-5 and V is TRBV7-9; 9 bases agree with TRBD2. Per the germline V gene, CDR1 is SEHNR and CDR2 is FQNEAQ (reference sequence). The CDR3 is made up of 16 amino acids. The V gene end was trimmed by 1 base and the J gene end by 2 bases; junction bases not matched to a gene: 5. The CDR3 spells CASSLGAGGFQETQYF. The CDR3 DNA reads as TGTGCCAGCAGCTTAGGAGCGGGGGGTTTTCAAGAGACCCAGTACTTC.

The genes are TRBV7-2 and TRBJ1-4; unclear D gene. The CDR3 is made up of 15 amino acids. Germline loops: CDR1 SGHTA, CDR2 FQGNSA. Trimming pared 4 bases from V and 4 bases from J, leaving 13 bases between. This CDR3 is CASSSPRGSNEKLFF. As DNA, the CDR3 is TGTGCCAGCAGCTCCCCCCGAGGGAGTAATGAAAAACTGTTTTTT.

CDR3 sequence reads: CASSQDPGGADTQYF. The CDR3 DNA follows: TGCGCCAGCAGCCAAGACCCGGGGGGGGCAGATACGCAGTATTTT. The chain recombines TRBV4-3 with TRBJ2-3; 8 bases match TRBD2. CDR3 length: 15 residues. CDR1 and CDR2 from the germline V gene are LGHNA and YSLEER. With V trimmed by 0 bases and J by 4 bases, 3 bases remained unmatched.

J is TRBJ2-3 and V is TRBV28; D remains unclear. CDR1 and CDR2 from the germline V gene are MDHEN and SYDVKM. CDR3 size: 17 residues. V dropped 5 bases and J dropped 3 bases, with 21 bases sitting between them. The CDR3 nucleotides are TGTGCCAGCAGTACCCTAACGGTGAACCTCGGGACAGATACGCAGTATTTT. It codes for CASSTLTVNLGTDTQYF.

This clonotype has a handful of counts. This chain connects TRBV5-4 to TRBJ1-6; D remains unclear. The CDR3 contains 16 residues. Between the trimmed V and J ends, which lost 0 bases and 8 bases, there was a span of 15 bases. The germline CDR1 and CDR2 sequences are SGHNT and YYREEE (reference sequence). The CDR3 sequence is CASSLAPGRGYSPLHF. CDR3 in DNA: TGTGCCAGCAGCTTGGCGCCAGGTCGTGGGTATTCACCCCTCCACTTT. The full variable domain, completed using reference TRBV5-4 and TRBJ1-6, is ETGVTQSPTHLIKTRGQQVTLRCSSQSGHNTVSWYQQALGQGPQFIFQYYREEENGRGNFPPRFSGLQFPNYSSELNVNALELDDSALYLCASSLAPGRGYSPLHFGNGTRLTVT.

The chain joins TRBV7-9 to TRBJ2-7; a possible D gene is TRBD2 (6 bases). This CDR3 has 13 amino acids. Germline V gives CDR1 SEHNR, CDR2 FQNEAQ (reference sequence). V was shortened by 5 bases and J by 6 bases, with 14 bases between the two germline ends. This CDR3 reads CASSPPAGLEQYV. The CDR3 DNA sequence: TGTGCCAGCAGCCCGCCGGCGGGACTCGAGCAGTACGTC.

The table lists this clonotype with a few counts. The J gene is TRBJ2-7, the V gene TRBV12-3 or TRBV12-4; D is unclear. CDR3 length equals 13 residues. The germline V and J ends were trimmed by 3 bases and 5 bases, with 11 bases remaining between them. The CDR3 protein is CASSLGGPDEQYF. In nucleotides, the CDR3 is TGTGCCAGCAGTTTGGGCGGCCCCGACGAGCAGTACTTC.

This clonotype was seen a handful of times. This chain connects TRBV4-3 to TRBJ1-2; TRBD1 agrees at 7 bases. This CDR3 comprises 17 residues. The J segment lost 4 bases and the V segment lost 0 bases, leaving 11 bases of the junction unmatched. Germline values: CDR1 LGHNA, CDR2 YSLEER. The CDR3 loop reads CASSQDRFQGDAYGYTF. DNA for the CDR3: TGCGCCAGCAGCCAAGATCGGTTCCAGGGGGATGCCTATGGCTACACCTTC.

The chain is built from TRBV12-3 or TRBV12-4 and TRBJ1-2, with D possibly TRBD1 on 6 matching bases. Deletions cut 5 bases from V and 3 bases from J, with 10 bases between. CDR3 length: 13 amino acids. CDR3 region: CASSQQGDYGYTF. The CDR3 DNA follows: TGTGCCAGCAGTCAACAGGGCGACTATGGCTACACCTTC.

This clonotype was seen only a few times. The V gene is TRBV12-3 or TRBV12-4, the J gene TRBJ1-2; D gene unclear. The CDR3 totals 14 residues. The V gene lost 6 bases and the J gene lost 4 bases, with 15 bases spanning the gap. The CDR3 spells CASSPPLGGYGYTF. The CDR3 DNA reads TGTGCCAGCAGCCCGCCACTGGGAGGCTATGGCTACACCTTC.

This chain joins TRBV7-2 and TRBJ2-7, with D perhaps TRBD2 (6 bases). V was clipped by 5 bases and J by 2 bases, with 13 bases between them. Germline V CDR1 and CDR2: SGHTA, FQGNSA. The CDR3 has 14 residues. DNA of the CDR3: TGTGCCAGCAGCGTTCCGGGACTTCCCTACGAGCAGTACTTC. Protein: CASSVPGLPYEQYF.

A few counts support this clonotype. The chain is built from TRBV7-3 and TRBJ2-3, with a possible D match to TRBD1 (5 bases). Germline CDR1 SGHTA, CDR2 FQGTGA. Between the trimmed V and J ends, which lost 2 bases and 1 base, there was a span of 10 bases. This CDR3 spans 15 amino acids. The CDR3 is CASSLLGAGTDTQYF. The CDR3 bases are TGTGCCAGCAGCTTATTAGGGGCGGGCACAGATACGCAGTATTTT.

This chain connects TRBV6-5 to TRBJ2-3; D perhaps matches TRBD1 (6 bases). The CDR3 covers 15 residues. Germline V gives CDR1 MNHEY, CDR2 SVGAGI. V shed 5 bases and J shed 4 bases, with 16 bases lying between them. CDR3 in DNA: TGTGCCAGCAGTCCCGGGACATTGGGCCCAGATACGCAGTATTTT. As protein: CASSPGTLGPDTQYF.

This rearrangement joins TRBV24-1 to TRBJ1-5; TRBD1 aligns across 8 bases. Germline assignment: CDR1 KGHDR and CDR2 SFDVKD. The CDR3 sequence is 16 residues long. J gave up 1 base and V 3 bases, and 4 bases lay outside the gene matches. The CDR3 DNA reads TGTGCCACCAGTGATCCCGGGACAGGAAGCAATCAGCCCCAGCATTTT. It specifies CATSDPGTGSNQPQHF.

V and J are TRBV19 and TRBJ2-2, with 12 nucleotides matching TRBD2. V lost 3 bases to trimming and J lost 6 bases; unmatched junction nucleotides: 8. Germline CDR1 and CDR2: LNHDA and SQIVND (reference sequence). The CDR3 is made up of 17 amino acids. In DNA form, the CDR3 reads TGTGCCAGTAGTATTCCCCGGCTAGCGGGGGGGTCCGGGGAGCTGTTTTTT. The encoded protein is CASSIPRLAGGSGELFF.

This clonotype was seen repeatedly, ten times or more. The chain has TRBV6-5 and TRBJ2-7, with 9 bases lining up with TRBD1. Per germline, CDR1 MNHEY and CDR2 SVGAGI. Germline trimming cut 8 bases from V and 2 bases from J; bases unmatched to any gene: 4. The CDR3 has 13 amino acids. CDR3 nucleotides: TGTGCCAGCGGGACAGGGCCAACCTACGAGCAGTACGTC. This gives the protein CASGTGPTYEQYV.

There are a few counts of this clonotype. CDR3 loop: CASSSLAYNEQFF. CDR3 bases: TGTGCCAGCAGCTCCCTCGCCTACAATGAGCAGTTCTTC. This chain links TRBV7-3 with TRBJ2-1; no firm D call. There are 13 residues in the CDR3. The V end was cut by 4 bases, the J end by 2 bases, with 6 bases between. Germline lookup yields CDR1 SGHTA and CDR2 FQGTGA.

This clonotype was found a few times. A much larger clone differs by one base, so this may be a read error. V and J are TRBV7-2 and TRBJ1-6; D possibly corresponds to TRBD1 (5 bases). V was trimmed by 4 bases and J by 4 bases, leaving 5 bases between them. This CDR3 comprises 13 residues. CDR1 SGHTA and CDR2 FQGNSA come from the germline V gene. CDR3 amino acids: CASSWGYNSPLHF. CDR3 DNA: TGTGCCAGCAGCTGGGGGTATAATTCACCCCTCCACTTT.